One sample yielded the 21 T cell receptor beta chains listed below, sequenced in a study of spatial heterogeneity in lung cancer. Stated time point: sample taken at primary tumor resection. Whole RNA, isolated from tumor, nontumor lung or frozen PBMC, was sequenced without prior sorting. TCRdb re-analysed the 5' RACE reads in MiXCR, keeping a single row per CDR3 protein. The data hold around 60,000 distinct CDR3 sequences, with 7.5% to 8.5% observed a single time. Specimen: PBMCs, collected at surgery. All receptors come from a female donor with early-stage non-small cell lung cancer.

With respect to this clonotype: A read error may explain this, as a much larger clone is one base away. The chain uses TRBV20-1 and TRBJ1-5; TRBD1 agrees at 9 bases. The CDR3 loop spans 13 amino acids. The germline V gene encodes CDR1 DFQATT and CDR2 SNEGSKA (reference sequence). As DNA, the CDR3 is TGCAGTGCGGAGGGACAGGGAAATCGGCCCCAGCATTTT. This translates into CSAEGQGNRPQHF.

This clonotype was picked up a small number of times. This rearrangement joins TRBV5-1 to TRBJ1-1, with 8 bases that match TRBD1. The CDR3 has 14 residues. The V segment lost 7 bases and the J segment 4 bases; nucleotides outside the gene matches: 9. Germline CDR1 is SGHRS and CDR2 is YFSETQ. CDR3 loop: CASGLQGGSTEAFF. The CDR3 DNA is TGCGCCAGCGGTCTACAGGGGGGTTCCACTGAAGCTTTCTTT. The entire variable domain, with the rest obtained from reference TRBV5-1 and TRBJ1-1, is as follows: KAGVTQTPRYLIKTRGQQVTLSCSPISGHRSVSWYQQTPGQGLQFLFEYFSETQRNKGNFPGRFSGRQFSNSRSEMNVSTLELGDSALYLCASGLQGGSTEAFFGQGTRLTVV.

There are a few counts of this clonotype. V and J are TRBV11-2 and TRBJ2-3; 7 nucleotides agree with TRBD1. The CDR3 contains 16 residues. The V segment lost 4 bases and the J segment 3 bases; nucleotides outside the gene matches: 10. Germline CDR1 and CDR2: SGHAT and FQNNGV. The CDR3 protein is CASSSDTGAGTDTQYF. For the CDR3, the DNA is TGTGCCAGCAGCTCTGATACAGGGGCTGGGACAGATACGCAGTATTTT.

This clonotype occurred a few times. The chain links TRBV7-6 to TRBJ1-3; D gene unclear. The V gene lost 0 bases and the J gene lost 2 bases, with 2 bases spanning the gap. Germline assignment: CDR1 SGHVS and CDR2 FNYEAQ. CDR3 length: 13 amino acids. DNA of the CDR3: TGTGCCAGCAGCTTAGCAACTGGAAACACCATATATTTT. This translates into CASSLATGNTIYF.

The genes are TRBV20-1 and TRBJ1-4, with TRBD1 matching 9 bases. Germline V gene data show CDR1 as DFQATT and CDR2 as SNEGSKA (reference sequence). V lost 6 bases to trimming and J lost 8 bases; unmatched junction nucleotides: 10. This CDR3 region has 14 residues. CDR3 sequence: CSAPQGASREKLFF. The CDR3 DNA reads as TGCAGTGCACCACAGGGGGCGTCGAGGGAAAAACTGTTTTTT.

V and J are TRBV2 and TRBJ1-1, with D uncertain. CDR3 length: 19 residues. V gave up 7 bases and J gave up 0 bases, with 27 bases separating them. Germline CDR1 SNHLY, CDR2 FYNNEI. The CDR3 sequence: CASIRLPPEGVPMNTEAFF. The CDR3, as DNA: TGTGCCAGCATAAGGTTGCCCCCGGAAGGAGTACCGATGAACACTGAAGCTTTCTTT.

The table lists this clonotype with a few counts. The chain has TRBV20-1 and TRBJ2-6; D ambiguous. CDR3 length: 14 residues. The V end was cut by 3 bases, the J end by 2 bases, with 8 bases between. Germline V CDR1 and CDR2: DFQATT, SNEGSKA (reference sequence). The DNA of the CDR3 is TGCAGTGCTAGTCTCGTGGCTGGGGCCAACGTCCTGACTTTC. It yields the protein CSASLVAGANVLTF.

CDR3 DNA: TGCAGTGCTACACCCCCCCTCGGGGGCGCAAGCTATGGCTACACCTTC. Translated: CSATPPLGGASYGYTF. This chain uses TRBV20-1 with TRBJ1-2; a weak D match, TRBD1 (6 bases). CDR1 is DFQATT and CDR2 is SNEGSKA in the germline V gene (reference sequence). Trimming shortened V by 4 bases and J by 4 bases, and 22 bases separated the two germline ends. The CDR3 length is 16 residues.

This clonotype turned up a few times. The rearrangement joins TRBV7-6 to TRBJ1-1, with D hard to call. V shed 1 base and J shed 1 base, with 10 bases lying between them. Germline V gives CDR1 SGHVS, CDR2 FNYEAQ. CDR3 length: 15 residues. Written as DNA, the CDR3 is TGTGCCAGCAGCTTAGGAACATCGGAGAACACTGAAGCTTTCTTT. This gives the protein CASSLGTSENTEAFF.

To note about this clonotype: Possible read error: a much larger clone is one base away. This CDR3 is missing its conserved last phenylalanine or tryptophan, likely due to a read error. The genes are TRBV5-1 and TRBJ2-7; D is unclear. The CDR3 contains 14 residues. The ends were cut back, 5 bases at V and 3 bases at J, with 15 bases in the middle. Germline V gene data show CDR1 as SGHRS and CDR2 as YFSETQ. CDR3 sequence reads: CASSPSSPLYEQYY. CDR3 bases: TGCGCCAGCAGTCCTAGTAGTCCCCTCTACGAGCAGTACTAC.

The V and J genes are TRBV19 and TRBJ1-5; 7 nucleotides line up with TRBD1. This CDR3 is built from 15 residues. The germline V gene has CDR1 LNHDA and CDR2 SQIVND (reference sequence). V shed 6 bases and J 3 bases; nucleotides not matched to a gene: 8. DNA for the CDR3: TGTGCCAGTAGGACAGGGAAGGGGTACAATCAGCCCCAGCATTTT. It translates to CASRTGKGYNQPQHF.

The rearrangement joins TRBV29-1 to TRBJ2-1, with unresolved D. The germline V and J ends were trimmed by 5 bases and 8 bases, with 10 bases remaining between them. The CDR3 consists of 11 residues. Germline V CDR1 and CDR2: SQVTM, ANQGSEA. The CDR3 DNA sequence: TGCAGCGTTCCCCTCTCGTATGAGCAGTTCTTC. Encoded protein: CSVPLSYEQFF.

The sample holds many counts of this clonotype. The chain has TRBV14 and TRBJ1-3; D unclear. The CDR3 is made up of 17 amino acids. Between the trimmed V and J ends, which lost 0 bases and 1 base, there was a span of 13 bases. The germline V gene has CDR1 SGHDN and CDR2 FVKESK. This chain's CDR3 is CASSQDRVLGSGNTIYF. For the CDR3, the DNA is TGTGCCAGCAGCCAAGATAGGGTTTTGGGTTCTGGAAACACCATATATTTT.

The chain employs TRBV6-6 and TRBJ2-6; D is uncertain. Germline CDR1 reads MNHNY; CDR2 reads SVGAGI (reference sequence). The CDR3 is 17 residues long. The ends were cut back, 4 bases at V and 0 bases at J, with 13 bases in the middle. The CDR3 loop reads CASSWESPSSGANVLTF. DNA for the CDR3: TGTGCCAGCAGTTGGGAATCGCCCTCCTCTGGGGCCAACGTCCTGACTTTC.

The rearrangement uses TRBV23-1 and TRBJ2-7, with 9 bases that match TRBD1. TRBV23-1 counts as an open reading frame of uncertain function. V gave up 2 bases and J gave up 4 bases; unmatched junction bases: 12. The CDR3 has 17 amino acids. The CDR3 here is CASSQRGTGPVSYEQYF. CDR3 in DNA: TGCGCCAGCAGTCAACGGGGGACAGGGCCGGTCTCGTACGAGCAGTACTTC.

This clonotype was counted between two and nine times. The genes are TRBV28 and TRBJ2-4; 9 bases fit TRBD2. Germline V lookup: CDR1 MDHEN, CDR2 SYDVKM. Trimming at V came to 2 bases and at J to 6 bases, leaving 2 bases not matched to a gene. This CDR3 comprises 14 residues. The CDR3 here is CASSLKAGGNIQYF. The CDR3 nucleotides are TGTGCCAGCAGTTTAAAAGCGGGGGGAAACATTCAGTACTTC.

The J gene is TRBJ2-3, the V gene TRBV19, with D unclear. V was trimmed by 2 bases and J by 2 bases, leaving 8 bases between them. The CDR3 runs to 14 residues. Germline CDR1 LNHDA, CDR2 SQIVND (reference sequence). The CDR3, as DNA: TGTGCCAGTAGTATATCTTCCTACACAGATACGCAGTATTTT. Its protein product is CASSISSYTDTQYF. Full variable domain (missing parts from reference TRBV19 and TRBJ2-3): DGGITQSPKYLFRKEGQNVTLSCEQNLNHDAMYWYRQDPGQGLRLIYYSQIVNDFQKGDIAEGYSVSREKKESFPLTVTSAQKNPTAFYLCASSISSYTDTQYFGPGTRLTVL.

The V call is TRBV6-5, the J call TRBJ1-2, with D perhaps matching TRBD1 (5 bases). This CDR3 comprises 17 residues. With 2 bases removed from V and 5 bases from J, the gap between germline ends came to 21 bases. Germline V CDR1 and CDR2: MNHEY, SVGAGI. In DNA, the CDR3 is TGTGCCAGCAGTTACCAAGGGGCATTTGAACGAGGGTATGGCTACACCTTC. Its translation is CASSYQGAFERGYGYTF.

V usage is TRBV29-1 and J usage is TRBJ2-4; no firm D call. This CDR3 spans 13 amino acids. Trimming removed 6 bases from V and 0 bases from J, with 9 bases in between. Germline V gene lookup returns CDR1 SQVTM and CDR2 ANQGSEA. For the CDR3, the DNA is TGCAGCGTCGAGACGTTAGCCAAAAACATTCAGTACTTC. Its protein product is CSVETLAKNIQYF.

This clonotype was recorded many times. V gene TRBV21-1 combines with J gene TRBJ2-7. TRBV21-1 is annotated as a pseudogene. This CDR3 is built from 15 residues. CDR3: CASSKRPYRTYEQYV. CDR3 nucleotides: TGTGCCAGCAGCAAAAGACCCTATAGAACCTACGAGCAGTACGTC.

This clonotype was picked up many times. This rearrangement joins TRBV29-1 to TRBJ2-5, with 7 bases fitting TRBD2. The CDR3 runs to 13 residues. V shed 5 bases, J shed 4 bases, and the junction held 7 bases outside the gene matches. Germline lookup yields CDR1 SQVTM and CDR2 ANQGSEA. In nucleotides, the CDR3 is TGCAGCGTTCGCAGTGGCGGGAGAGAGACCCAGTACTTC. Translation: CSVRSGGRETQYF.